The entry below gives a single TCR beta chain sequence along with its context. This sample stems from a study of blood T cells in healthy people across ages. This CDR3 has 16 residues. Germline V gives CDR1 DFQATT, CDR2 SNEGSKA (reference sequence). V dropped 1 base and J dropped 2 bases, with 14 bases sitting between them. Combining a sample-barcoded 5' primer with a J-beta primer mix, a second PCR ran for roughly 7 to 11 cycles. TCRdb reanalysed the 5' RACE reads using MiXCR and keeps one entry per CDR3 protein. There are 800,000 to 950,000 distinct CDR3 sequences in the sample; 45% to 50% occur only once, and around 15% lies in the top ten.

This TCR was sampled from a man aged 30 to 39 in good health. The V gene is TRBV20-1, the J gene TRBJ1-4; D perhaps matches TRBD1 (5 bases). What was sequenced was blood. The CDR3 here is CSARGEGRGTNEKLFF. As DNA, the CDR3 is TGCAGTGCTAGAGGCGAGGGGCGAGGGACTAATGAAAAACTGTTTTTT.